Here is one TCR beta chain with its context. The record originates from a study of identical twins. Per germline, CDR1 SGHRS and CDR2 YFSETQ. This CDR3 has 17 amino acids. Trimming cost V 4 bases and J 5 bases; bases outside gene matches: 12. TCRdb reprocessed the 5' RACE reads with MiXCR, giving one entry per CDR3 protein. The sample records about 530,000 distinct CDR3 sequences, roughly 15% being singletons. This sample also appeared in a second study, on yellow fever vaccine responses in identical twins. Per that paper: Each twin's T cell response to the vaccine was reported to look partly convergent and partly personalized.

Material for sequencing was CD4+ T cells sorted from blood. This receptor was identified in a woman aged 18-29 years in good health. The chain recombines TRBV5-1 with TRBJ2-3; 11 positions agree with TRBD2. The CDR3 DNA follows: TGCGCCAGCAGCCGCGGCACACTAGCGGGAGTTGAAGATACGCAGTATTTT. This translates into CASSRGTLAGVEDTQYF.